This T cell receptor beta chain was profiled in a study of breast tumors, draining lymph nodes, adjacent tissues. Study-wide findings and caveats: Luminal-like breast cancer showed significantly greater tumor-nontumor repertoire similarity than basal-like breast cancer did. Tumors had less TCR diversity than lymph nodes, more than nontumor tissue. The lymph node origin of tumor T cells was framed as consistent with a hypothesis, not demonstrated. Data fit most tumor T cells coming from lymph node, expanding in tumor.

Samples came from axillary lymph nodes draining the breast cancer. Trimming stripped 3 bases from V and 9 bases from J, with 19 bases between. Germline V gene lookup returns CDR1 KGHDR and CDR2 SFDVKD. The CDR3 is 15 residues long. TCRdb analysed the multiplex PCR reads with MiXCR anew, one entry per CDR3 protein. The sample holds some 250,000 distinct CDR3 sequences; under 35% are singletons and the top ten take about 3.3%. This clonotype was counted many times. Its specificity is not known. The genes are TRBV24-1 and TRBJ2-5, with a possible D match to TRBD2 (5 bases). The source of this sequence is a female donor with breast cancer. Some clones in this sample may be carry-over from other donors' samples. Sample: axillary lymph node tissue. CDR3 nucleotide sequence: TGTGCCACCAGTGATCCCCGACTACGGAAGATGTCCCAGTACTTC. Translated, it gives CATSDPRLRKMSQYF.